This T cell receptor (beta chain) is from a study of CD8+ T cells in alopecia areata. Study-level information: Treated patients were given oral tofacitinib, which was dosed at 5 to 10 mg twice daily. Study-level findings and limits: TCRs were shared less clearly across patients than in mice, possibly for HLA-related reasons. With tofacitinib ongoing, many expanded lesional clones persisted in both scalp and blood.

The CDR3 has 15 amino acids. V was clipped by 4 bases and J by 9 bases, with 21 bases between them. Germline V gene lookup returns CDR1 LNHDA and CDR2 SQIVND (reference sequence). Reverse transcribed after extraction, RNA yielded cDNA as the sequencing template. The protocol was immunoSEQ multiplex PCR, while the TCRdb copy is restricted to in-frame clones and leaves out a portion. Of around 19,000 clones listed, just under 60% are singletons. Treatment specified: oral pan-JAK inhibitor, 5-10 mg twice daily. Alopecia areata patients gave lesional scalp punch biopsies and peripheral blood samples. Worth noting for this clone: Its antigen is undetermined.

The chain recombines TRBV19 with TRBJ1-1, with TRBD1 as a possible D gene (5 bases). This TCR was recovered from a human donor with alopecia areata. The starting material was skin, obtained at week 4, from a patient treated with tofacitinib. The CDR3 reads CASSTGVGPGTQAFF. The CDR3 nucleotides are TGTGCCAGTAGTACGGGGGTCGGTCCCGGGACGCAAGCTTTCTTT. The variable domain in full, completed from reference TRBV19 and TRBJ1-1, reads DGGITQSPKYLFRKEGQNVTLSCEQNLNHDAMYWYRQDPGQGLRLIYYSQIVNDFQKGDIAEGYSVSREKKESFPLTVTSAQKNPTAFYLCASSTGVGPGTQAFFGQGTRLTVV.